The 5 T cell receptor beta chains below were found in one sample sequenced in a study of spatial heterogeneity in lung cancer. TCRdb re-analysed the 5' RACE reads in MiXCR, keeping a single row per CDR3 protein. The sample holds fewer than 150,000 distinct CDR3 sequences; less than 14% are singletons and the top ten take 20% to 25%. The time point here: blood at routine non-recurrence follow-up after resection. Here the sequenced sample was PBMCs, taken at follow-up. The receptors come from a female donor with early-stage non-small cell lung cancer.

There are many counts of this clonotype. V and J are TRBV7-2 and TRBJ1-3, with D unresolved. The germline V gene encodes CDR1 SGHTA and CDR2 FQGNSA. The CDR3 runs to 16 residues. The ends were cut back, 5 bases at V and 0 bases at J, with 14 bases in the middle. The CDR3 DNA is TGTGCCAGCAGCCCGGCTCAGGCGAACTCTGGAAACACCATATATTTT. This encodes CASSPAQANSGNTIYF.

This chain uses TRBV5-1 with TRBJ2-3; D is uncertain. The V gene's germline CDR1 is SGHRS and CDR2 YFSETQ. V lost 5 bases and J 1 base, leaving 8 bases between the germline ends. The CDR3 totals 13 residues. The CDR3 region has the DNA TGCGCCAGCAGGGCTACCGGCACAGATACGCAGTATTTT. This encodes CASRATGTDTQYF.

This clonotype showed up just once. A junction boundary mismatches the germline segment, possibly from a read error. This chain joins TRBV19 and TRBJ2-2; D not resolved. CDR1 and CDR2 (germline): LNHDA, SQIVND (reference sequence). The CDR3 spans 14 residues. The DNA for the CDR3 is TGTGCCAGTAGTGTAGATAGAGGCACCGGGGAGCTGTTTTTT. Translating it yields CASSVDRGTGELFF.

In its sample, this clonotype was seen many times. The V and J genes are TRBV12-3 or TRBV12-4 and TRBJ1-5; D is perhaps TRBD1 (6 bases). Trimming took 6 bases from V and 4 from J, leaving 13 bases between them. CDR3 length equals 14 residues. The CDR3 DNA follows: TGTGCCAGCAGCTCCGGGACATTGAATCAGCCCCAGCATTTT. Translation gives CASSSGTLNQPQHF.

This clonotype was counted at least ten times. The chain has TRBV11-2 and TRBJ2-1; D is unresolved. Per germline, CDR1 SGHAT and CDR2 FQNNGV. Trimming stripped 5 bases from V and 2 bases from J, with 7 bases between. This CDR3 region has 13 residues. The CDR3 spells CASSALTYNEQFF. CDR3 DNA sequence: TGTGCCAGCAGCGCCCTGACCTACAATGAGCAGTTCTTC.